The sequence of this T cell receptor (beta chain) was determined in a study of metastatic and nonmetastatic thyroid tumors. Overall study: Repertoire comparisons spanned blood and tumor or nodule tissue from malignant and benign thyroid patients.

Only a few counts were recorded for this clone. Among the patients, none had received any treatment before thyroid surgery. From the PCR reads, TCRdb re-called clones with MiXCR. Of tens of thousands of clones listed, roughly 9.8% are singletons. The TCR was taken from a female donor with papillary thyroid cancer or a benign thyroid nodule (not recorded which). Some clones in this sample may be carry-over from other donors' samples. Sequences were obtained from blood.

In nucleotides, the CDR3 is TGTGCCAGCAGGACCGGACGGATGAACACTGAAGCTTTCTTT. It encodes CASRTGRMNTEAFF. The chain couples TRBV2 to TRBJ1-1, with D unresolved. The length of the CDR3 is 14 residues. CDR1 is SNHLY and CDR2 is FYNNEI in the germline V gene. Between the trimmed V and J ends, which lost 6 bases and 0 bases, there was a span of 11 bases.